The rows below give T cell receptor beta chains drawn from one sample of a study of CD8 T cells in Susac syndrome. Using its own MiXCR run on the immunoSEQ multiplex PCR reads, TCRdb lists one record per CDR3 protein. Of approximately 190,000 distinct CDR3 sequences in the sample, around 93% are singletons; the top ten hold about 0.15%. The sample taken for sequencing was CD8+ T cells from PBMCs. All receptors derive from a human donor with Susac syndrome. CDR3s include the opening cysteine and the closing phenylalanine or tryptophan. The D gene is left open where the match is weak. For some rows the clone size is stated as once, few or many, or as a class when expanded; others skip it.

J: TRBJ1-1; V: TRBV9; size: -; D: -; DNA: TGTGCCAGCAGCGACCACAGGGACACTGAAGCTTTCTTT; CDR3: CASSDHRDTEAFF
J: TRBJ2-7; V: TRBV30; size: -; D: TRBD1; DNA: TGTGCCTGGAGTAGGGACAGGAGCTCCTACGAGCAGTACTTC; CDR3: CAWSRDRSSYEQYF
J: TRBJ1-3; V: TRBV29-1; size: -; D: TRBD1; DNA: TGCGGAGGGGGGACAGCTGGAAACACCATATATTTT; CDR3: CGGGTAGNTIYF
J: TRBJ2-5; V: TRBV23-1; size: -; D: TRBD2; DNA: TGCGCCAGCAGTCAGTTACTAGCGGGGTTTGGCGAGACCCAGTACTTC; CDR3: CASSQLLAGFGETQYF
J: TRBJ1-2; V: TRBV9; size: -; D: -; DNA: TGTGCCAGCAGCGGTTACCATGTGGTCACTAACTATGGCTACACCTTC; CDR3: CASSGYHVVTNYGYTF
J: TRBJ1-2; V: TRBV7-9; size: once; D: -; DNA: TGTGCCAGCAGCTTTAGCGAACTCTATGGCTACACCTTC; CDR3: CASSFSELYGYTF
J: TRBJ2-1; V: TRBV7-3; size: -; D: TRBD2; DNA: TGTGCCAGCAGCTTATTTATGCTAGCGGGAGACAATGAGCAGTTCTTC; CDR3: CASSLFMLAGDNEQFF
J: TRBJ1-6; V: TRBV14; size: -; D: -; DNA: TGTGCCAGCAGCCAAGTAGTTCGGGACACGAGACCCCTCCACTTT; CDR3: CASSQVVRDTRPLHF
J: TRBJ2-7; V: TRBV3-1; size: -; D: -; DNA: TGTGCCAGCAGCCAAGACACGTTGACGGGGCCCCGGTGGGAGCAGTACTTC; CDR3: CASSQDTLTGPRWEQYF
J: TRBJ1-2; V: TRBV3-1; size: -; D: -; DNA: TGTGCCAGCAGCCCCGGGACGGCAAACTATGGCTACACCTTC; CDR3: CASSPGTANYGYTF
J: TRBJ1-3; V: TRBV5-1; size: -; D: -; DNA: TGCGCCAGCAGCTTTACGGCGAACTCTGGAAACACCATATATTTT; CDR3: CASSFTANSGNTIYF
J: TRBJ2-6; V: TRBV10-3; size: once; D: -; DNA: TGTGCCATCAGTGAGACAGCAATACAGATCTCTGGGGCCAACGTCCTGACTTTC; CDR3: CAISETAIQISGANVLTF
J: TRBJ1-1; V: TRBV9; size: -; D: -; DNA: TGTGCCAGCAGCGCTGCGACAGGCTTCGCTGAAGCTTTCTTT; CDR3: CASSAATGFAEAFF
J: TRBJ2-7; V: TRBV7-9; size: -; D: TRBD1; DNA: TGTGCCAGCGCGACAGGGGGCTCCCCTGGCGAGCAGTACTTC; CDR3: CASATGGSPGEQYF
J: TRBJ2-1; V: TRBV12-3/TRBV12-4; size: -; D: -; DNA: TGTGCCAGCAGTTTAGCGGGGACCCCCACCTACAATGAGCAGTTCTTC; CDR3: CASSLAGTPTYNEQFF
J: TRBJ1-5; V: TRBV30; size: -; D: TRBD1; DNA: TGTGCCTGGAACCGGGACAGTAATCAGCCCCAGCATTTT; CDR3: CAWNRDSNQPQHF
J: TRBJ2-7; V: TRBV20-1; size: -; D: -; DNA: TGCAGTGCTAAAACCCCTGGGGGAGTCGAGGGCTACGAGCAGTACTTC; CDR3: CSAKTPGGVEGYEQYF
J: TRBJ1-2; V: TRBV20-1; size: -; D: TRBD1; DNA: TGCAGTGCTCGCTTGGGACAGGAGGTTAACTATGGCTACACCTTC; CDR3: CSARLGQEVNYGYTF
J: TRBJ2-3; V: TRBV12-3/TRBV12-4; size: -; D: TRBD2; DNA: TGTGCCAGCAGCTATATCGTGACTAGCGGGAGTTCGGATACGCAGTATTTT; CDR3: CASSYIVTSGSSDTQYF
J: TRBJ2-5; V: TRBV28; size: -; D: TRBD1; DNA: TGTGCCAGCAACCTACACGCCGGGACAGGGGTTGTAGAGACCCAGTACTTC; CDR3: CASNLHAGTGVVETQYF
J: TRBJ2-7; V: TRBV20-1; size: -; D: -; DNA: TGCAGTGCTAGAGCATATAGGGGCCCCCTAGGCTACGAGCAGTACTTC; CDR3: CSARAYRGPLGYEQYF
J: TRBJ1-1; V: TRBV19; size: -; D: -; DNA: TGTGCCAGTAGTATAGGTCTGGTCACCGAAGCTTTCTTT; CDR3: CASSIGLVTEAFF
J: TRBJ2-3; V: TRBV5-1; size: -; D: -; DNA: TGCGCCAGCAGAATTGGGGAGAGCACAGATACGCAGTATTTT; CDR3: CASRIGESTDTQYF
J: TRBJ2-4; V: TRBV7-9; size: -; D: -; DNA: TGTGCCAGCAGCGACGGGACCGTAAACATTCAGTACTTC; CDR3: CASSDGTVNIQYF
J: TRBJ2-7; V: TRBV3-1; size: once; D: -; DNA: TGTGCCAGCAGCCAAGGTTGGACTCGACCCTACGAGCAGTACTTC; CDR3: CASSQGWTRPYEQYF
J: TRBJ2-7; V: TRBV29-1; size: once; D: TRBD1; DNA: TGCAGCGTTGAAGGGTTGGGACAGGGCTACGAGCAGTACTTC; CDR3: CSVEGLGQGYEQYF
J: TRBJ2-6; V: TRBV25-1; size: -; D: -; DNA: TGTGCCAGCAGTGAATTGTCCCCCGGCTCTGGGGCCAACGTCCTGACTTTC; CDR3: CASSELSPGSGANVLTF
J: TRBJ2-2; V: TRBV6-1; size: -; D: -; DNA: TGTGCCAGCAGTGAAAGGTTCTGGCAGGGGGGAGGCGGGGAGCTGTTTTTT; CDR3: CASSERFWQGGGGELFF
J: TRBJ2-3; V: TRBV27; size: -; D: -; DNA: TGTGCCAGCACGGGACTTCCCGCAGATACGCAGTATTTT; CDR3: CASTGLPADTQYF
J: TRBJ1-1; V: TRBV7-9; size: -; D: -; DNA: TGTGCCAGCAGCTCACAGGGGAACACTGAAGCTTTCTTT; CDR3: CASSSQGNTEAFF
J: TRBJ2-1; V: TRBV18; size: -; D: -; DNA: TGTGCCAGCTCACCGTACCGGGACGGCAATGAGCAGTTCTTC; CDR3: CASSPYRDGNEQFF
J: TRBJ2-2; V: TRBV20-1; size: -; D: -; DNA: TGCAGTGCTAGAGGTTTGGGGGGCAACACCGGGGAGCTGTTTTTT; CDR3: CSARGLGGNTGELFF
J: TRBJ1-3; V: TRBV4-2; size: -; D: -; DNA: TGTGCCAGCAGCCAAGAAAGCGCAGGCAGCTCTGGAAACACCATATATTTT; CDR3: CASSQESAGSSGNTIYF
J: TRBJ1-2; V: TRBV13; size: -; D: -; DNA: TGTGCCAGCAGCCACCAGACAGGAGCTAACTATGGCTACACCTTC; CDR3: CASSHQTGANYGYTF
J: TRBJ2-3; V: TRBV4-2; size: once; D: -; DNA: TGTGCCAGCAGCCCCACAACCACAGATACGCAGTATTTT; CDR3: CASSPTTTDTQYF
J: TRBJ1-1; V: TRBV29-1; size: -; D: -; DNA: TGCAGCGTATTAGGGGCTGAAGAGGCGAACACTGAAGCTTTCTTT; CDR3: CSVLGAEEANTEAFF
J: TRBJ2-7; V: TRBV5-6; size: -; D: -; DNA: TGTGCCAGCAGCTTGGTACCAGGACTCACCTACGAGCAGTACTTC; CDR3: CASSLVPGLTYEQYF
J: TRBJ1-5; V: TRBV25-1; size: -; D: -; DNA: TGTGCCAGCAGTGACCAGGGCAATCAGCCCCAGCATTTT; CDR3: CASSDQGNQPQHF
J: TRBJ1-1; V: TRBV5-1; size: -; D: -; DNA: TGCGCCAGCAGCTTGGCAGGGGATCGTACTGAAGCTTTCTTT; CDR3: CASSLAGDRTEAFF
J: TRBJ2-3; V: TRBV9; size: -; D: TRBD1; DNA: TGTGCCAGCAGCGGGACCCGGGACAGGGTAGATACGCAGTATTTT; CDR3: CASSGTRDRVDTQYF
J: TRBJ2-7; V: TRBV4-1; size: -; D: -; DNA: TGCGCCAGCAGCCAAGCTGCCAGATTCTACGAGCAGTACTTC; CDR3: CASSQAARFYEQYF
J: TRBJ1-5; V: TRBV14; size: -; D: -; DNA: TGTGCCAGCAGCCAAGATGGAGAGGGGAGCAATCAGCCCCAGCATTTT; CDR3: CASSQDGEGSNQPQHF
J: TRBJ2-7; V: TRBV30; size: -; D: -; DNA: TGTGCCTGGAGTGAGGGACCTAGCGAGCAGTACTTC; CDR3: CAWSEGPSEQYF
J: TRBJ1-1; V: TRBV20-1; size: -; D: -; DNA: TGCAGTGCTAGTAAAGGTACGGACACTGAAGCTTTCTTT; CDR3: CSASKGTDTEAFF
J: TRBJ2-2; V: TRBV5-6; size: -; D: -; DNA: TGTGCCAGCAGCTTAAGTCTAGGGAACACCGGGGAGCTGTTTTTT; CDR3: CASSLSLGNTGELFF
J: TRBJ1-2; V: TRBV12-3/TRBV12-4; size: -; D: -; DNA: TGTGCCAGCAGTTCTCTAGCGGCAGGGAATGGCTACACCTTC; CDR3: CASSSLAAGNGYTF
J: TRBJ2-5; V: TRBV18; size: -; D: -; DNA: TGTGCCAGCTCACCATCCCTTGGCTTACAAGAGACCCAGTACTTC; CDR3: CASSPSLGLQETQYF
J: TRBJ2-7; V: TRBV20-1; size: once; D: TRBD1; DNA: TGCAGTGCTAGCGGGGACAGGGGAGGAGGCTACGAGCAGTACTTC; CDR3: CSASGDRGGGYEQYF
J: TRBJ1-1; V: TRBV30; size: -; D: TRBD1; DNA: TGTGCCTGGGCCCGACAGGGGATAAATGAAGCTTTCTTT; CDR3: CAWARQGINEAFF
J: TRBJ1-2; V: TRBV20-1; size: once; D: TRBD1; DNA: TGCAGTGCACTGAGACAGGGGGACTATGGCTACACCTTC; CDR3: CSALRQGDYGYTF